The 32 T cell receptor beta chains below come from one sample, sequenced in a study of T-cell reconstitution after alpha-beta-depleted transplantation in children (dated by TCRdb to about 2016). The library was produced with PCR. Reads for this sample came from an Illumina HiSeq 2500. TCR libraries were prepared with molecular barcoding, using unique molecular identifiers to normalize TCRbeta repertoire quantification. TCRdb reworked the public reads: Q25 trimming with fastp, MiXCR clone assembly, productive beta chains retained. Rows are combined by CDR3 protein, so each entry shows the most common genes and DNA. Within this sample are 450,000 to 500,000 distinct CDR3 sequences, with around 13% of them counted one time only. About 5.4% of the sample is in the top ten clones. The sequences come from PBMCs from the stem cell graft donor, collected from the stem cell graft. The origin of the receptors is a human donor who donated a stem cell graft to a child with combined immunodeficiency.

In its sample, this clonotype was seen many times. The V call is TRBV9, the J call TRBJ1-3, with 10 bases that match TRBD1. Trimming at V came to 3 bases and at J to 8 bases, leaving 8 bases not matched to a gene. CDR3 length: 15 amino acids. Germline CDR1 is SGDLS and CDR2 is YYNGEE. Written as DNA, the CDR3 is TGTGCCAGCAGCGCCCCGGGACAGGGGACAGACACCATATATTTT. Protein product: CASSAPGQGTDTIYF.

This clonotype was observed a handful of times. The gene calls are TRBV27 and TRBJ2-2, with 12 bases fitting TRBD2. Losses at the gene ends were 7 bases for V and 4 bases for J; bases not matched to a gene: 10. The CDR3 has 17 residues. Germline V gene data show CDR1 as MNHEY and CDR2 as SMNVEV (reference sequence). CDR3 nucleotides: TGTGCCAGCACTCTCACTGGACTAGCGGGATTCACCGGGGAGCTGTTTTTT. Its protein is CASTLTGLAGFTGELFF.

This clonotype has just a few counts. The chain carries TRBV7-2 and TRBJ2-2, with 10 bases lining up with TRBD2. CDR1 is SGHTA, CDR2 FQGNSA, per germline. The CDR3 covers 17 residues. The V and J ends lost 5 bases and 4 bases, in that order; junction bases with no gene match: 10. The DNA of the CDR3 is TGTGCCAGCAGCCCCAGGGCTAGCGGGAGTCTCACCGGGGAGCTGTTTTTT. This codes for CASSPRASGSLTGELFF.

The V call is TRBV29-1, the J call TRBJ2-4; D is perhaps TRBD2 (7 bases). The length of the CDR3 is 13 residues. V lost 7 bases and J 7 bases, leaving 17 bases between the germline ends. Germline CDR1 is SQVTM and CDR2 is ANQGSEA. DNA for the CDR3: TGCAGCGCCAAGGGGGGGTTAAAGAACATTCAGTACTTC. Translating gives CSAKGGLKNIQYF.

The V and J genes are TRBV7-3 and TRBJ1-6, with D uncertain. Trimming pared 6 bases from V and 3 bases from J, leaving 9 bases between. The CDR3 is made up of 14 amino acids. Germline V gene lookup returns CDR1 SGHTA and CDR2 FQGTGA. CDR3 bases: TGTGCCAGCAGTGTGGCCCGCTATAATTCACCCCTCCACTTT. Protein: CASSVARYNSPLHF.

Only a few counts were recorded for this clonotype. V gene TRBV29-1 combines with J gene TRBJ2-1; TRBD2 might be the D (6 bases). The CDR3 contains 16 residues. Germline CDR1 is SQVTM and CDR2 is ANQGSEA. The V gene lost 3 bases and the J gene lost 4 bases, with 19 bases spanning the gap. CDR3 sequence reads: CSVDGSLEGRYNEQFF. For the CDR3, the DNA is TGCAGCGTTGACGGCTCGCTGGAGGGCAGGTACAATGAGCAGTTCTTC.

This clonotype was recorded at least ten times. The V gene is TRBV28, the J gene TRBJ2-3; D might be TRBD1 or TRBD2, each matching 5 bases. The germline V and J ends were trimmed by 7 bases and 0 bases, with 17 bases remaining between them. Germline V gene data show CDR1 as MDHEN and CDR2 as SYDVKM. The CDR3 extends over 16 amino acids. The CDR3 loop reads CASTGTGQASTDTQYF. Written as DNA, the CDR3 is TGTGCCAGCACCGGGACGGGGCAGGCGAGCACAGATACGCAGTATTTT.

The rearrangement links TRBV12-3 or TRBV12-4 to TRBJ2-7; tentatively, D is TRBD1 or TRBD2 (5 bases each). V was cut by 3 bases and J by 5 bases, with 17 bases left in between. This CDR3 contains 15 residues. The CDR3 protein is CASSFYPGPEDEQYF. The CDR3 DNA sequence: TGTGCCAGCAGTTTTTACCCGGGGCCTGAGGACGAGCAGTACTTC.

This clonotype occurred many times. The chain recombines TRBV12-3 or TRBV12-4 with TRBJ2-1, with D perhaps TRBD2 (5 bases). V was cut by 6 bases and J by 6 bases, with 12 bases left in between. There are 13 residues in the CDR3. The CDR3 spells CASRSRVTNEQFF. Here the CDR3 DNA reads TGTGCCAGCAGATCGAGGGTCACCAATGAGCAGTTCTTC.

V is TRBV18 and J is TRBJ2-7; TRBD1 agrees at 9 bases. J gave up 1 base and V 6 bases, and 10 bases lay outside the gene matches. Germline V CDR1 and CDR2: KGHSH, LQKENI. The CDR3 is 16 residues long. CDR3 loop: CASSPTTGTGSYEQYF. CDR3 coding DNA: TGTGCCAGCTCTCCTACCACCGGGACAGGGTCCTACGAGCAGTACTTC.

V and J are TRBV12-3 or TRBV12-4 and TRBJ2-1; tentative D call: TRBD2 (6 bases). V was shortened by 0 bases and J by 9 bases, with 12 bases between the two germline ends. CDR3 length: 14 residues. Written as DNA, the CDR3 is TGTGCCAGCAGTTTAGCACCCTCGGGAGTTGAGCAGTTCTTC. Encoded protein: CASSLAPSGVEQFF.

This clonotype showed up just a few times. V usage is TRBV6-2 or TRBV6-3 and J usage is TRBJ2-7; D may be TRBD2 (6 bases). The CDR3 is 13 residues long. V lost 2 bases and J lost 9, with 14 bases in between. The germline CDR1 and CDR2 sequences are MNHEY and SVGEGT. CDR3 in DNA: TGTGCCAGCAGTTACGGCGGAGGGCCGGGGCAGTACTTC. Encoded protein: CASSYGGGPGQYF.

This clonotype has a handful of counts. CDR3 DNA: TGTGCCAGCACCGGCCGCCTAGCGGGAGGGCGGAAAAACATTCAGTACTTC. This translates into CASTGRLAGGRKNIQYF. The chain joins TRBV7-9 to TRBJ2-4; 12 bases are shared with TRBD2. CDR1 SEHNR and CDR2 FQNEAQ come from the germline V gene (reference sequence). J lost 4 bases, V lost 7 bases, and 11 bases had no gene match. This CDR3 comprises 17 residues.

This clonotype was seen many times. V is TRBV7-8 and J is TRBJ2-7; D might be TRBD1 (6 bases). The germline V gene has CDR1 SGHVS and CDR2 FQNEAQ. CDR3 length: 18 residues. V lost 5 bases and J lost 1, with 24 bases in between. The CDR3 spells CASSAGTRPSLHSYEQYF. The CDR3 bases are TGTGCCAGCAGCGCCGGGACAAGACCTTCACTCCATTCCTACGAGCAGTACTTC.

This clonotype has only a few counts. The genes are TRBV6-4 and TRBJ2-4; 10 positions agree with TRBD1. Trimming took 6 bases from V and 5 from J; bases not matched to a gene: 10. The CDR3 totals 16 residues. CDR1 and CDR2 from the germline V gene are MRHNA and SNTAGT. In DNA, the CDR3 is TGTGCCAGCAGGGGCCTCGGGGACAGGGGACAAAACATTCAGTACTTC. This sequence encodes CASRGLGDRGQNIQYF.

This clonotype turned up a few times. The CDR3 DNA follows: TGTGCCAGCAGCGTCAGGGGGATCGGAACCGGGGAGCTGTTTTTT. It is translated as CASSVRGIGTGELFF. The J gene is TRBJ2-2, the V gene TRBV7-8; 7 nucleotides agree with TRBD1. Germline V gives CDR1 SGHVS, CDR2 FQNEAQ. The CDR3 spans 15 residues. Germline trimming cut 5 bases from V and 5 bases from J; bases unmatched to any gene: 8.

This sequence joins TRBV20-1 and TRBJ1-3; 7 nucleotides match TRBD1. With V trimmed by 0 bases and J by 0 bases, 5 bases remained unmatched. The CDR3 sequence is 16 residues long. Germline V gene sequence: CDR1 DFQATT, CDR2 SNEGSKA (reference sequence). The CDR3: CSARETTGISGNTIYF. The CDR3 nucleotides read TGCAGTGCTAGAGAGACGACAGGGATCTCTGGAAACACCATATATTTT.

This rearrangement joins TRBV20-1 to TRBJ1-5; TRBD1 aligns across 7 bases. Trimming cost V 1 base and J 6 bases; bases outside gene matches: 6. CDR1 is DFQATT, CDR2 SNEGSKA, per germline (reference sequence). This CDR3 comprises 14 residues. This chain's CDR3 is CSARGGDSSQPQHF. DNA of the CDR3: TGCAGTGCTAGAGGTGGGGACAGTTCTCAGCCCCAGCATTTT.

The rearrangement joins TRBV7-6 to TRBJ2-3; 9 positions match TRBD1. Per germline, CDR1 SGHVS and CDR2 FNYEAQ. V shed 5 bases and J 1 base; nucleotides not matched to a gene: 10. This CDR3 is built from 17 residues. In nucleotides, the CDR3 is TGTGCCAGCAGCCCCCTTAACAGGGGGCGCCGCACAGATACGCAGTATTTT. Translated, it gives CASSPLNRGRRTDTQYF. The full variable domain, rest sourced from reference TRBV7-6 and TRBJ2-3, is GAGVSQSPRYKVTKRGQDVALRCDPISGHVSLYWYRQALGQGPEFLTYFNYEAQQDKSGLPNDRFSAERPEGSISTLTIQRTEQRDSAMYRCASSPLNRGRRTDTQYFGPGTRLTVL.

This clonotype was seen more than once but under ten times. The chain employs TRBV12-3 or TRBV12-4 and TRBJ2-1; D not resolved. Trimming pared 3 bases from V and 0 bases from J, leaving 9 bases between. The CDR3 runs to 15 residues. The DNA for the CDR3 is TGTGCCAGCAGTTTGTTAGGTCCCTCCTACAATGAGCAGTTCTTC. This sequence encodes CASSLLGPSYNEQFF.

The table lists this clonotype with a few counts. The V gene is TRBV7-9, the J gene TRBJ2-1; TRBD1 aligns across 8 bases. Germline CDR1 is SEHNR and CDR2 is FQNEAQ (reference sequence). The trim removed 5 bases at V and 9 bases at J, leaving 9 bases unmatched. This CDR3 contains 14 residues. The CDR3, as DNA: TGTGCCAGCAGCCCCGGCCAGGGGGCCCTTGAGCAGTTCTTC. Its protein is CASSPGQGALEQFF. Full variable domain (missing parts from reference TRBV7-9 and TRBJ2-1): DTGVSQNPRHKITKRGQNVTFRCDPISEHNRLYWYRQTLGQGPEFLTYFQNEAQLEKSRLLSDRFSAERPKGSFSTLEIQRTEQGDSAMYLCASSPGQGALEQFFGPGTRLTVL.

This clonotype has only a few counts. The chain employs TRBV7-7 and TRBJ2-7; D might be TRBD1 or TRBD2, each matching 6 bases. Germline V gene lookup returns CDR1 SSHAT and CDR2 FNYEAQ (reference sequence). Trimming pared 3 bases from V and 2 bases from J, leaving 26 bases between. CDR3 length equals 19 residues. The CDR3 spells CASSFNPILSGGAPYEQYF. The CDR3 DNA sequence: TGTGCCAGCAGCTTTAACCCCATTTTATCCGGGGGCGCTCCCTACGAGCAGTACTTC. Filled out from reference TRBV7-7 and TRBJ2-7, the complete variable domain reads GAGVSQSPRYKVTKRGQDVTLRCDPISSHATLYWYQQALGQGPEFLTYFNYEAQPDKSGLPSDRFSAERPEGSISTLTIQRTEQRDSAMYRCASSFNPILSGGAPYEQYFGPGTRLTVT.

V gene TRBV29-1 combines with J gene TRBJ1-1; the D is unclear. CDR3 length equals 11 residues. CDR1 SQVTM and CDR2 ANQGSEA come from the germline V gene. V shed 7 bases and J shed 4 bases, with 10 bases lying between them. The CDR3 coding sequence is TGCAGCGGAGGCCGCTCCACTGAAGCTTTCTTT. Translating gives CSGGRSTEAFF.

This clonotype has a count of ten or more. The chain carries TRBV5-6 and TRBJ1-5; D not resolved. In germline, CDR1 is SGHDT, CDR2 YYEEEE. The CDR3 is 15 residues long. V was pared by 4 bases and J by 4 bases, with 15 bases between. The DNA of the CDR3 is TGTGCCAGCAGCCTTTGGGGAGCTGGGAATCAGCCCCAGCATTTT. Protein product: CASSLWGAGNQPQHF.

The J gene is TRBJ2-7, the V gene TRBV30; D not certain. CDR3 size: 13 residues. The ends were cut back, 0 bases at V and 1 base at J, with 7 bases in the middle. CDR1 is GTSNPN, CDR2 SVGIG, per germline (reference sequence). DNA for the CDR3: TGTGCCTGGAGTGTACGTAGGTCCTACGAGCAGTACTTC. Its translation: CAWSVRRSYEQYF.

The CDR3 DNA follows: TGCAGCGTTGAGCCCAGAATGGGGGCGACAGGGTACTTC. Translating it yields CSVEPRMGATGYF. The chain links TRBV29-1 to TRBJ2-5, with D maybe TRBD1 (6 bases). With 3 bases removed from V and 13 bases from J, the gap between germline ends came to 21 bases. The CDR3 extends over 13 amino acids. Germline V gene sequence: CDR1 SQVTM, CDR2 ANQGSEA.

The rearrangement joins TRBV5-1 to TRBJ1-1, with 12 bases identical to TRBD1. The germline V gene encodes CDR1 SGHRS and CDR2 YFSETQ. V dropped 5 bases and J dropped 2; count of bases not matched to a gene: 7. The CDR3 is 16 amino acids. CDR3 residues: CASRAGTGGRNTEAFF. Written as DNA, the CDR3 is TGCGCCAGCAGGGCCGGGACAGGGGGCCGTAACACTGAAGCTTTCTTT. Together with reference TRBV5-1 and TRBJ1-1, the CDR3 gives the full variable domain: KAGVTQTPRYLIKTRGQQVTLSCSPISGHRSVSWYQQTPGQGLQFLFEYFSETQRNKGNFPGRFSGRQFSNSRSEMNVSTLELGDSALYLCASRAGTGGRNTEAFFGQGTRLTVV.

This clonotype was recorded a few times. The chain recombines TRBV20-1 with TRBJ2-5; 9 bases fit TRBD1. CDR3 size: 15 residues. CDR1 is DFQATT and CDR2 is SNEGSKA in the germline V gene (reference sequence). The J segment lost 1 base and the V segment lost 4 bases, leaving 7 bases of the junction unmatched. The CDR3 reads CSAMGQGGTQETQYF. The CDR3 coding sequence is TGCAGTGCTATGGGACAGGGAGGTACCCAAGAGACCCAGTACTTC.

The rearrangement links TRBV12-3 or TRBV12-4 to TRBJ2-2; the match to TRBD2 covers 12 bases. V lost 6 bases, J lost 5 bases, and 7 bases stayed unmatched. CDR3 length equals 16 residues. The CDR3 region is CASSRLAGVRTGELFF. The CDR3 DNA reads TGTGCCAGCAGCAGACTAGCGGGAGTGAGGACCGGGGAGCTGTTTTTT.

The chain couples TRBV7-9 to TRBJ2-1; 9 positions agree with TRBD2. This CDR3 is 17 amino acids long. CDR1 is SEHNR, CDR2 FQNEAQ, per germline (reference sequence). V gave up 0 bases and J gave up 9 bases; unmatched junction bases: 12. CDR3 amino acids: CASSLAGSGSLGGEQFF. CDR3 bases: TGTGCCAGCAGCTTAGCAGGTAGCGGGAGCCTGGGGGGTGAGCAGTTCTTC.

The gene calls are TRBV18 and TRBJ2-1; D possibly corresponds to TRBD2 (6 bases). This CDR3 is 16 amino acids long. The germline V gene has CDR1 KGHSH and CDR2 LQKENI. V lost 6 bases and J lost 8, with 23 bases in between. The CDR3 spells CASSFPSVAARDEQFF. The DNA of the CDR3 is TGTGCCAGCTCGTTCCCGTCGGTAGCGGCGCGGGATGAGCAGTTCTTC. The full variable domain, in which reference TRBV18 and TRBJ2-1 provide the parts outside the CDR3, is NAGVMQNPRHLVRRRGQEARLRCSPMKGHSHVYWYRQLPEEGLKFMVYLQKENIIDESGMPKERFSAEFPKEGPSILRIQQVVRGDSAAYFCASSFPSVAARDEQFFGPGTRLTVL.

The table lists this clonotype with many counts. The CDR3 end shows no conserved phenylalanine or tryptophan, and so a read error is likely. It is unclear where the CDR3 begins or ends on the DNA, so no DNA is shown, and the CDR3 is as TCRdb lists it. This chain connects TRBV10-3 to TRBJ2-4; the listed D gene, TRBD2, was not tested against the DNA. Germline V lookup: CDR1 ENHRY, CDR2 SYGVKD. The CDR3 is 13 amino acids in total, end residues counted. CDR3: CAISSRRDGPTLI.